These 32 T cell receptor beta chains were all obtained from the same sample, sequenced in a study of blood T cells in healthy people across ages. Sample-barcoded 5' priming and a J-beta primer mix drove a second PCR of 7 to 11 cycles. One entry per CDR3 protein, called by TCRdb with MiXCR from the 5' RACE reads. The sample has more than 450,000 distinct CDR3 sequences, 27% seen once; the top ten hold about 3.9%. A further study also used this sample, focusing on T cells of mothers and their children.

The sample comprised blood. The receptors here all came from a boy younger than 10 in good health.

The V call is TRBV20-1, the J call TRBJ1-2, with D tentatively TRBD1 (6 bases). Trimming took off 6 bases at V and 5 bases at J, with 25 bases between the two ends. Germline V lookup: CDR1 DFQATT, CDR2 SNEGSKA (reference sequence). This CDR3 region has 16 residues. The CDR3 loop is CSAKDFSGALGYGYTF. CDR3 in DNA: TGCAGTGCCAAAGACTTTTCGGGGGCCCTCGGGTATGGCTACACCTTC.

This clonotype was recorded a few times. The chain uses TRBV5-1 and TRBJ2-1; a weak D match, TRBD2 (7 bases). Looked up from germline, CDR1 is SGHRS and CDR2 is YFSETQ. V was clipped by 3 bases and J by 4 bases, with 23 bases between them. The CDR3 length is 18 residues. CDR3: CASSSWGGLGESYNEQFF. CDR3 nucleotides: TGCGCCAGCAGCTCCTGGGGGGGGCTGGGGGAGAGTTACAATGAGCAGTTCTTC.

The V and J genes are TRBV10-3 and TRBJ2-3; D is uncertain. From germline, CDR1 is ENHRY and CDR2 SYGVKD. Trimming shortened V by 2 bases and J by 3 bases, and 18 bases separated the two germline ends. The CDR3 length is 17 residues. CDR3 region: CAISEKEATAPTDTQYF. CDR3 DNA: TGTGCCATCAGTGAGAAGGAAGCTACAGCCCCGACAGATACGCAGTATTTT.

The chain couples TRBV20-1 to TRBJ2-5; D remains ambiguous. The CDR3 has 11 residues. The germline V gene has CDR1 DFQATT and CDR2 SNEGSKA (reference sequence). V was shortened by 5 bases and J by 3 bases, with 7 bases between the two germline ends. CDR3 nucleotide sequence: TGCAGTGCTTGCCCGGAAGAGACCCAGTACTTC. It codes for CSACPEETQYF.

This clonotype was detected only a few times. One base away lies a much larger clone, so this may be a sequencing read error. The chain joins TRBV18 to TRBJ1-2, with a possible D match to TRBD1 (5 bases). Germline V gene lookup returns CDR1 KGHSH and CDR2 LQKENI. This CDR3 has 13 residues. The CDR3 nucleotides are TGTGCCAGCTCACTCGGGACTGTGAGTGGCCACACCTTC. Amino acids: CASSLGTVSGHTF.

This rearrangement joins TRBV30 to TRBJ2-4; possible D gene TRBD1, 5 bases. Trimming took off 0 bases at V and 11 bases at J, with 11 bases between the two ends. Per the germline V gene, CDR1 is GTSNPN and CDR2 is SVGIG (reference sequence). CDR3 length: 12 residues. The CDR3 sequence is CAWSVPGSVQYF. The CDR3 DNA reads TGTGCCTGGAGTGTACCAGGGTCCGTTCAGTACTTC.

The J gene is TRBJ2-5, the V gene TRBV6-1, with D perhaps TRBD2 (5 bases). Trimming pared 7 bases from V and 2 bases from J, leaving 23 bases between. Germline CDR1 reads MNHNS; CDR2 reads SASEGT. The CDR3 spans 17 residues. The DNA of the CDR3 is TGTGCCAGCACCGGGGAAACCGGACCGCGGCTACAAGAGACCCAGTACTTC. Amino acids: CASTGETGPRLQETQYF.

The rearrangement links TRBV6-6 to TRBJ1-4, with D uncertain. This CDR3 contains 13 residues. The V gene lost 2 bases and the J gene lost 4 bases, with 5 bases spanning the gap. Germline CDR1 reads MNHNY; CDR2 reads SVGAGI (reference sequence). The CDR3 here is CASSYRSNEKLFF. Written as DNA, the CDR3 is TGTGCCAGCAGTTACAGGAGTAATGAAAAACTGTTTTTT.

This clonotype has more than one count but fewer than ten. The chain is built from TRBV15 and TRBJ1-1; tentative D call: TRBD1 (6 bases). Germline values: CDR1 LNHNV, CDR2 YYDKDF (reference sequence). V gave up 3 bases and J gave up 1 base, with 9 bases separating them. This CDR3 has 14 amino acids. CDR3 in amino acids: CATSSQGGNTEAFF. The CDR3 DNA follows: TGTGCCACCAGCAGCCAAGGGGGGAACACTGAAGCTTTCTTT. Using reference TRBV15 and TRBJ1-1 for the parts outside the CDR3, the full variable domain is DAMVIQNPRYQVTQFGKPVTLSCSQTLNHNVMYWYQQKSSQAPKLLFHYYDKDFNNEADTPDNFQSRRPNTSFCFLDIRSPGLGDTAMYLCATSSQGGNTEAFFGQGTRLTVV.

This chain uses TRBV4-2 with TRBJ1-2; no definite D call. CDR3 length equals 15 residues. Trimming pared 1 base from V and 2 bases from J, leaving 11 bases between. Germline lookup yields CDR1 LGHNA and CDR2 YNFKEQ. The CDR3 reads CASSQGARENYGYTF. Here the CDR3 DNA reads TGTGCCAGCAGCCAAGGGGCTCGGGAGAACTATGGCTACACCTTC.

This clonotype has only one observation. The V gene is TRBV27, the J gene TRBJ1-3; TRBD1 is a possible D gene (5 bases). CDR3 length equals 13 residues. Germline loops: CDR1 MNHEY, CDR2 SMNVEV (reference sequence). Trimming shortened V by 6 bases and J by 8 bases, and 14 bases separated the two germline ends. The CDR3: CASSPGGLDTIYF. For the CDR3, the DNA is TGTGCCAGCAGCCCCGGGGGTCTGGACACCATATATTTT.

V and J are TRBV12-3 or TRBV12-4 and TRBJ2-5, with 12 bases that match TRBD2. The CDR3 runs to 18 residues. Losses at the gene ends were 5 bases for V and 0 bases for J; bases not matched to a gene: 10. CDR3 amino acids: CASSLTRLAGGYQETQYF. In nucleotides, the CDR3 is TGTGCCAGCAGTCTTACCCGGCTAGCGGGAGGGTACCAAGAGACCCAGTACTTC.

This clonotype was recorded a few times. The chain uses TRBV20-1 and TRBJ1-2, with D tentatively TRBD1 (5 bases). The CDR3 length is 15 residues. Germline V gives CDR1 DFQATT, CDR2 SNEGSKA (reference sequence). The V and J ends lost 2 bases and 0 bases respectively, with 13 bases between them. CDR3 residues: CSARSDSRPNYGYTF. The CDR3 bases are TGCAGTGCTAGATCCGACAGTCGCCCTAACTATGGCTACACCTTC.

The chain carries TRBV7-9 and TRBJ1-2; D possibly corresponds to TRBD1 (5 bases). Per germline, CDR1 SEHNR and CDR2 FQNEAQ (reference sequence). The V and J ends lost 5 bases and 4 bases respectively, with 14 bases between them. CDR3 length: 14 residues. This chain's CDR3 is CASSPLGGVYGYTF. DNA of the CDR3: TGTGCCAGCAGCCCTTTGGGGGGAGTCTATGGCTACACCTTC.

The CDR3 is CASSQDAMSGDNEKLFF. The DNA for the CDR3 is TGCGCCAGCAGCCAAGATGCAATGTCAGGAGATAATGAAAAACTGTTTTTT. The chain couples TRBV4-3 to TRBJ1-4; D uncertain. Trimming shortened V by 0 bases and J by 4 bases, and 15 bases separated the two germline ends. CDR1 LGHNA and CDR2 YSLEER come from the germline V gene. The CDR3 runs 17 residues.

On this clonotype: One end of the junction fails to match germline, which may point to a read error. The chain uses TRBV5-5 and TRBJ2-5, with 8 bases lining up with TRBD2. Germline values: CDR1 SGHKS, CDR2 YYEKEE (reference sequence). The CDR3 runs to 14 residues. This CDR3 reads CASSDRGGQKTQYF. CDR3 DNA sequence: TGTGCCAGCAGCGACCGGGGGGGCCAAAAGACCCAGTACTTC.

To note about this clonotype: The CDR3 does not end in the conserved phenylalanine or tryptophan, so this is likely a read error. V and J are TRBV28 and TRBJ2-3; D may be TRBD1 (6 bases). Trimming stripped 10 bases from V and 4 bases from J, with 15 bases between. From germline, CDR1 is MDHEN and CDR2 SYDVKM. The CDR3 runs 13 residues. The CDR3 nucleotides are TGTGCCACCTCAATACAGGGATCAGATACGCAGTATCTT. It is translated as CATSIQGSDTQYL.

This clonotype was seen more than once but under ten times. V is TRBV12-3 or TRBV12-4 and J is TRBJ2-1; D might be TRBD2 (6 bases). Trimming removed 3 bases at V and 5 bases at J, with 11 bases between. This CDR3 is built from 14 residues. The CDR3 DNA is TGTGCCAGCAGTTTTGGCGGGGCGAACAATGAGCAGTTCTTC. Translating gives CASSFGGANNEQFF.

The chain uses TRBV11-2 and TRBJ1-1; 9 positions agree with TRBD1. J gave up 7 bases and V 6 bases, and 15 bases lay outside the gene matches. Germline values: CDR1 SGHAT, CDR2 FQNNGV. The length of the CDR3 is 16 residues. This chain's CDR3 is CASRAGTGSGFFEAFF. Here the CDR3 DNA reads TGTGCCAGCAGGGCCGGGACAGGGTCCGGTTTTTTTGAAGCTTTCTTT.

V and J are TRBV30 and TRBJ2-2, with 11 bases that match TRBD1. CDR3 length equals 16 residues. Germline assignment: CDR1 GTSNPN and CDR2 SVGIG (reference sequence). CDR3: CASTRDRGANTGELFF. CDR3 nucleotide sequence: TGTGCTTCAACCCGGGACAGGGGGGCTAACACCGGGGAGCTGTTTTTT.

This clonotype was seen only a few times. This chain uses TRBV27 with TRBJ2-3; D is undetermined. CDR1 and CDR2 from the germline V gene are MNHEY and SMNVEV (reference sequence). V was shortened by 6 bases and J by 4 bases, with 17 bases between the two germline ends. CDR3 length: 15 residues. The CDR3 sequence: CASSSRALGPDTQYF. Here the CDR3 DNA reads TGTGCCAGCAGCTCACGGGCCCTAGGCCCAGATACGCAGTATTTT.

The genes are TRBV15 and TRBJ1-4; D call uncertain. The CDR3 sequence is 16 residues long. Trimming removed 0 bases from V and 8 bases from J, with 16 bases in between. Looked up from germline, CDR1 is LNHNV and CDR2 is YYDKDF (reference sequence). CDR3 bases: TGTGCCACCAGCAGAGATTTCGCCGCTCTGGGAGAAAAACTGTTTTTT. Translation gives CATSRDFAALGEKLFF.

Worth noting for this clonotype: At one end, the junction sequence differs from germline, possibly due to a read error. The CDR3 sequence: CASSYLPGRMNAEAFF. The DNA of the CDR3 is TGTGCCAGCAGCTACCTACCGGGACGAATGAACGCTGAAGCTTTCTTT. The chain has TRBV7-9 and TRBJ1-1; tentatively, D is TRBD1 (5 bases). The CDR3 sequence is 16 residues long. The germline V gene has CDR1 SEHNR and CDR2 FQNEAQ (reference sequence).

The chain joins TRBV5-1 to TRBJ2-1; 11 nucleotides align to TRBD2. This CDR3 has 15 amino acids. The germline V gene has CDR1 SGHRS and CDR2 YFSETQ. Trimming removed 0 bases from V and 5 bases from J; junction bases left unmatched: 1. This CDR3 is CASSLDSGGDNEQFF. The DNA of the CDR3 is TGCGCCAGCAGCTTGGATAGCGGGGGGGACAATGAGCAGTTCTTC.

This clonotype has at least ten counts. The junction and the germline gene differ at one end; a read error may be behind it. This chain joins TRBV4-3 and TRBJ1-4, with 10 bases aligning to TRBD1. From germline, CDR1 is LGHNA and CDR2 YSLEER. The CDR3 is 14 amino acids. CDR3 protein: CASSQDRGDEKLFF. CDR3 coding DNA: TGTGCCAGCAGTCAGGACAGGGGGGATGAAAAACTGTTTTTT.

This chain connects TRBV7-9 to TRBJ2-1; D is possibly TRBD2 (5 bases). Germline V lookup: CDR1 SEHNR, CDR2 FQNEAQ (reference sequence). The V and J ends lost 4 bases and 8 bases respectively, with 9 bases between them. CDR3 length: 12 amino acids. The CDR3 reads CASSSAGDEQFF. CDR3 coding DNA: TGTGCCAGCAGCTCCGCCGGGGATGAGCAGTTCTTC.

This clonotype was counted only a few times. In DNA, the CDR3 is TGCGCCAGCAGCTCCGGCGGGAGCCCAGATACGCAGTATTTT. Translating it yields CASSSGGSPDTQYF. The rearrangement links TRBV5-1 to TRBJ2-3, with TRBD2 matching 7 bases. J was trimmed by 4 bases and V by 3 bases; bases with no gene match: 5. There are 14 residues in the CDR3. Per germline, CDR1 SGHRS and CDR2 YFSETQ.

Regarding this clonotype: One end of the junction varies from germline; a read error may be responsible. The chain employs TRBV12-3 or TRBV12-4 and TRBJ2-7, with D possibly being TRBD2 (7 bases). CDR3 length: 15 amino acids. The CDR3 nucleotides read TGTGCCGGCAGTTCCGGGGGGCCAGTTCTCCACGAGCAGTACTTC. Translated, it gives CAGSSGGPVLHEQYF.

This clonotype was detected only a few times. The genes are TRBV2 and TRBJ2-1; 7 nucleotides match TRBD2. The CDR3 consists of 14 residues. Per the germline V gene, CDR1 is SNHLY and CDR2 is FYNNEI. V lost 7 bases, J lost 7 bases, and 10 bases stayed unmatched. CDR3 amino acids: CASNNRGSWNEQFF. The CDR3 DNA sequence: TGTGCCAGCAATAATCGCGGGAGTTGGAATGAGCAGTTCTTC. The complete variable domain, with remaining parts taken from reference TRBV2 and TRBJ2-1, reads EPEVTQTPSHQVTQMGQEVILRCVPISNHLYFYWYRQILGQKVEFLVSFYNNEISEKSEIFDDQFSVERPDGSNFTLKIRSTKLEDSAMYFCASNNRGSWNEQFFGPGTRLTVL.

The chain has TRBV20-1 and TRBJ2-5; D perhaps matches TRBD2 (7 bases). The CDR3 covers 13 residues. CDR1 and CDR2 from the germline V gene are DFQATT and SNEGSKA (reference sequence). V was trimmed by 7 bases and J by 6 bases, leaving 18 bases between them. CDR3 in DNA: TGCAGTGTCACAGGCGGGGGCGCGAAGACCCAGTACTTC. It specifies CSVTGGGAKTQYF.

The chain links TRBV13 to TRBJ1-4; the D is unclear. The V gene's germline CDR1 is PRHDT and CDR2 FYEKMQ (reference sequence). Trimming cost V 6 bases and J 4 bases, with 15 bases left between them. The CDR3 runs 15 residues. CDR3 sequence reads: CASSTSGPSNEKLFF. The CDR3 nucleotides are TGTGCCAGCAGTACCAGCGGACCCAGTAATGAAAAACTGTTTTTT.

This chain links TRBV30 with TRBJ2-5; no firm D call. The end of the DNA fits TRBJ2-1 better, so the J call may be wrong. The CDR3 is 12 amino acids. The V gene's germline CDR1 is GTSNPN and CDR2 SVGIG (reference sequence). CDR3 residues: CAWRVYRDEQFF. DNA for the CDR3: TGTGCCTGGAGAGTTTACCGGGATGAGCAGTTCTTC.